This T cell receptor (beta chain) was recovered during a study of cytomegalovirus exposure and HLA in healthy donors. Generated by immunoSEQ multiplex PCR, the TCRdb table keeps only in-frame clones and is missing some. The sample has about 220,000 clones; just over 90% are singletons. The CDR3 extends over 16 amino acids. The germline gives CDR1 SEHNR, CDR2 FQNEAQ (reference sequence). V lost 0 bases to trimming and J lost 0 bases, with 9 bases between them. This clonotype was sampled from a woman aged 18-29 years in good health and CMV-seronegative. The specimen was PBMCs. The chain carries TRBV7-9 and TRBJ1-3; D may be TRBD1 (5 bases). Written as DNA, the CDR3 is TGTGCCAGCAGCTTAGCGCGGGGCATCTCTGGAAACACCATATATTTT. The encoded protein is CASSLARGISGNTIYF.